Listed below are T cell receptor beta chains from one sample, sequenced in a study of chemoradiotherapy in HPV16-positive cancers. Profiled with immunoSEQ multiplex PCR; TCRdb holds only in-frame clones, not every one. The data hold some 8,900 clones, with approximately 75% observed a single time. This specimen was acquired from a patient who underwent chemoradiotherapy. The receptor source for this set is a human donor with HPV-associated anogenital cancer. The CDR3 runs from the conserved cysteine through the conserved F or W.

cdr3_aa j_call v_call
CASSPEGGDYGYTF TRBJ1-2 TRBV18
CAWENQGNTIYF TRBJ1-3 TRBV30
CASSGPIYEQYF . TRBV19
CASRTPGPHNEQFF TRBJ2-1 TRBV27
CAWSKGQGPYYEQYF TRBJ2-7 TRBV30
CASSLGPSGGEDTQYF TRBJ2-3 TRBV5-4
CASSQDTSGSFRVKNIQYF TRBJ2-4 TRBV4-3
CASSPGIGRRTDTQYF TRBJ2-3 TRBV7-7
CASSYGTGGEYGYTF TRBJ1-2 TRBV11-1
CASNFVGPTWPSTDTQYF TRBJ2-3 TRBV6-4
CASSLWGNRVDEQYF TRBJ2-7 TRBV5-5
CSVKQNTEAFF TRBJ1-1 TRBV29-1
CASSFGGTALYTEAFF TRBJ1-1 TRBV5-4
CASSEHRGGYTF TRBJ1-2 TRBV6-6
CASRAGGPSYEQYF TRBJ2-7 TRBV2
CASSPLGVETGSEQYF TRBJ2-7 TRBV18
CASSMGQNTEAFF TRBJ1-1 TRBV5-1
CASSKAGTGYTF TRBJ1-2 TRBV21-1
CASREGGANYGYTF TRBJ1-2 TRBV6-6
CASSPEGSILRGTQYF TRBJ2-5 TRBV5-1
CASRLAGAATGELFF TRBJ2-2 TRBV28
CASSRTSRDTQYF TRBJ2-3 TRBV6-1
CASSGGGPSAASTDTQYF TRBJ2-3 TRBV7-9
CASSSPGTGSYNEQFF TRBJ2-1 TRBV14
CASSLEGGREQFF TRBJ2-1 TRBV7-3
CASSERVGDTEAFF TRBJ1-1 TRBV5-4
CASSTTKKGHTIYF TRBJ1-3 TRBV27
CASSYRGRAGGYTF TRBJ1-2 TRBV7-2
CASSEFNEQFF TRBJ2-1 TRBV5-8
CASSGIGIYNEQFF TRBJ2-1 TRBV28
CASSYGQGATRLNTEAFF TRBJ1-1 TRBV5-1
CAWAGTVNTEAFF TRBJ1-1 TRBV30
CASRPAGGDTQYF TRBJ2-3 TRBV5-1
CASSESGGAVTGELFF TRBJ2-2 TRBV2
CAISIQGTYEQYF TRBJ2-7 TRBV10-3
CASSPRSYTEAFF TRBJ1-1 TRBV9
CASSSRDNDYGYTF TRBJ1-2 TRBV5-6
CASSLTGGGTDTQYF TRBJ2-3 TRBV7-7
CASSYKGENYGYTF TRBJ1-2 TRBV6-5
CASREQMNTEAFF TRBJ1-1 TRBV2
CASSIDMSNTEAFF TRBJ1-1 TRBV19
CASSMGEGLQQYF TRBJ2-7 TRBV19
CASSFRPSNQPQHF TRBJ1-5 TRBV28
CARRQGPYEQYF TRBJ2-7 TRBV30
CASSQDRIGSTDEQFF TRBJ2-1 TRBV4-3
CSVGDTEAFF TRBJ1-1 TRBV29-1
CASSLQGGPGYTF TRBJ1-2 TRBV5-4
CASTRGGSYNEQFF TRBJ2-1 TRBV5-6
CATSRPGQGVDEQYF TRBJ2-7 TRBV15
CASSEGRGADTQYF TRBJ2-3 TRBV2
CASRHGAGGPHEQYF TRBJ2-7 TRBV7-9
CASSPEAVSNYGYTF TRBJ1-2 TRBV7-2
CASSLGVGGGTDTQYF TRBJ2-3 TRBV9
CVSSSNRGPYEQYF TRBJ2-7 TRBV7-9
CASSLGGFYEQYF TRBJ2-7 TRBV5-1
CASSSTSGKGEQFF TRBJ2-1 TRBV5-1
CASRDSTYNEQFF TRBJ2-1 TRBV10-1